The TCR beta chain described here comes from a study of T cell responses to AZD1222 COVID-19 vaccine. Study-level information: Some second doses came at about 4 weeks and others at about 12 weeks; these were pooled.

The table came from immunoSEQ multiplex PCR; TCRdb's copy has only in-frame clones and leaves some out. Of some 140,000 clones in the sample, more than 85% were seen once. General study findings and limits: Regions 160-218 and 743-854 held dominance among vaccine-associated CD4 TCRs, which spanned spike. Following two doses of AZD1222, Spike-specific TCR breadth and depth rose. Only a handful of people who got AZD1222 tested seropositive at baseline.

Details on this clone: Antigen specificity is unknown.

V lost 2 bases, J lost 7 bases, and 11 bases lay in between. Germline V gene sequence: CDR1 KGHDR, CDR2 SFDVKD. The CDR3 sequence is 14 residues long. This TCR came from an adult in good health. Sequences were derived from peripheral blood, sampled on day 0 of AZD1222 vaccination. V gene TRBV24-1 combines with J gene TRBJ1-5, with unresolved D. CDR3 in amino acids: CATSDWSVRQPQHF. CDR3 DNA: TGTGCCACCAGTGATTGGTCAGTTCGGCAGCCCCAGCATTTT.